This entry describes one T cell receptor beta chain. Its antigen is still unknown. Researchers tagged individual cDNA molecules with unique molecular identifiers. Each CDR3 protein is one row after TCRdb ran MiXCR on the 5' RACE reads. The data show under 70,000 distinct CDR3 sequences, less than 5% seen once. This record belongs to a study of early T cells in non-severe SARS-CoV-2 infection. Study-wide results and limits: Matching results from VDJdb favored anti-spike CD8 responses, leaving private and CD4 specificities undetected.

The CDR3 runs to 15 residues. The germline V gene has CDR1 SGHDT and CDR2 YYEEEE. Deletions cut 4 bases from V and 1 base from J, with 14 bases between. Sequenced sample: whole blood. The receptor was derived from an adult who was a healthcare worker with PCR-confirmed SARS-CoV-2 infection or an uninfected control (not recorded which). The chain is built from TRBV5-6 and TRBJ2-5; D is possibly TRBD1 (5 bases). This CDR3 is CASSLPTESQETQYF. The CDR3 region has the DNA TGTGCCAGCAGCCTTCCGACAGAGAGCCAAGAGACCCAGTACTTC.